A single sample is the source of the 20 T cell receptor beta chains below, sequenced in a study of cytomegalovirus exposure and HLA in healthy donors. It was with 60 Vbeta and 13 Jbeta primers that the PCR ran. TCRdb keeps only in-frame clones here, not all; method: immunoSEQ multiplex PCR. The sample lists 100,000 to 150,000 clones, roughly 82% occurring once. The source material was PBMCs. Receptors were obtained from a male donor in good health and CMV-seropositive.

The chain recombines TRBV6-1 with TRBJ2-5; 8 positions match TRBD1. Trimming at V came to 8 bases and at J to 5 bases, leaving 1 base not matched to a gene. Germline assignment: CDR1 MNHNS and CDR2 SASEGT. The CDR3 runs 11 residues. DNA of the CDR3: TGTGCCAGCGACAGGGGTGAGACCCAGTACTTC. Its translation is CASDRGETQYF.

This clone was found a few times. The V call is TRBV16, the J call TRBJ2-2; TRBD2 might be the D (5 bases). Germline CDR1 and CDR2: KGHSY and FQNENV. CDR3 length: 16 residues. V was cut by 1 base and J by 1 base, with 10 bases left in between. CDR3 in amino acids: CASSQYEGGNTGELFF. The DNA of the CDR3 is TGTGCCAGCAGCCAATATGAAGGAGGGAACACCGGGGAGCTGTTTTTT. The full variable domain, completed using reference TRBV16 and TRBJ2-2, is GEEVAQTPKHLVRGEGQKAKLYCAPIKGHSYVFWYQQVLKNEFKFLISFQNENVFDETGMPKERFSAKCLPNSPCSLEIQATKLEDSAVYFCASSQYEGGNTGELFFGEGSRLTVL.

The rearrangement joins TRBV28 to TRBJ1-2, with D hard to call. The V gene's germline CDR1 is MDHEN and CDR2 SYDVKM. Trimming removed 8 bases at V and 4 bases at J, with 8 bases between. The CDR3 is 11 amino acids. This chain's CDR3 is CASGPGYGYTF. CDR3 in DNA: TGTGCCAGCGGTCCCGGCTATGGCTACACCTTC.

The CDR3 is CAISESATGAPGANVLTF. The DNA of the CDR3 is TGTGCCATCAGTGAGTCGGCGACAGGGGCTCCCGGGGCCAACGTCCTGACTTTC. V is TRBV10-3 and J is TRBJ2-6; 8 bases map to TRBD1. The V segment lost 0 bases and the J segment 4 bases; nucleotides outside the gene matches: 8. Germline V gene data show CDR1 as ENHRY and CDR2 as SYGVKD. This CDR3 is built from 18 residues.

CDR3 in amino acids: CASRGQNAAGELFF. CDR3 DNA: TGTGCCAGCAGGGGACAGAACGCGGCCGGGGAGCTGTTTTTT. This chain connects TRBV27 to TRBJ2-2; 7 bases fit TRBD1. The CDR3 has 14 amino acids. Germline loops: CDR1 MNHEY, CDR2 SMNVEV (reference sequence). With V trimmed by 6 bases and J by 6 bases, 7 bases remained unmatched.

This clone was detected only a few times. The V and J genes are TRBV5-1 and TRBJ2-2; 11 nucleotides agree with TRBD2. The V gene end was trimmed by 4 bases and the J gene end by 9 bases; junction bases not matched to a gene: 8. CDR3 size: 15 residues. Germline V gene data show CDR1 as SGHRS and CDR2 as YFSETQ. This CDR3 is CASSLLAGGYRELFF. The CDR3 DNA reads as TGCGCCAGCAGCCTTCTAGCGGGAGGCTATAGGGAGCTGTTTTTT.

The gene calls are TRBV5-1 and TRBJ2-4, with 7 bases identical to TRBD1. Germline V gene lookup returns CDR1 SGHRS and CDR2 YFSETQ. This CDR3 is 15 amino acids long. With 4 bases clipped from V and 3 bases from J, the junction kept 7 bases outside the gene matches. The CDR3 DNA sequence: TGCGCCAGCAGCGTCTACGCAGGGGGCAAAAACATTCAGTACTTC. Encoded protein: CASSVYAGGKNIQYF.

This rearrangement joins TRBV6-5 to TRBJ1-6, with 7 bases matching TRBD1. The CDR3 covers 15 residues. V shed 0 bases and J 9 bases; nucleotides not matched to a gene: 5. CDR1 MNHEY and CDR2 SVGAGI come from the germline V gene. The CDR3 region is CASSYSRTGGSPLHF. DNA for the CDR3: TGTGCCAGCAGTTACTCTCGGACAGGCGGTTCACCCCTCCACTTT.

In this sample, this clone turned up a few times. The chain carries TRBV6-4 and TRBJ2-1; no firm D call. V dropped 1 base and J dropped 8 bases, with 9 bases sitting between them. The CDR3 totals 13 residues. Germline V gene sequence: CDR1 MRHNA, CDR2 SNTAGT. CDR3 in amino acids: CASSDLDTDEQFF. The CDR3 bases are TGTGCCAGCAGTGACTTGGATACAGATGAGCAGTTCTTC.

The CDR3 here is CASSLQGDYYNEQFF. DNA for the CDR3: TGTGCCAGCAGTCTACAGGGGGATTACTACAATGAGCAGTTCTTC. The rearrangement uses TRBV11-2 and TRBJ2-1; 8 bases line up with TRBD1. J gave up 3 bases and V 6 bases, and 7 bases lay outside the gene matches. From germline, CDR1 is SGHAT and CDR2 FQNNGV. The CDR3 is 15 amino acids.

The genes are TRBV27 and TRBJ2-1, with TRBD1 identical over 8 bases. V shed 6 bases, J shed 8 bases, and the junction held 9 bases outside the gene matches. Germline lookup yields CDR1 MNHEY and CDR2 SMNVEV (reference sequence). CDR3 length equals 14 residues. CDR3 amino acids: CASRLRTGSHEQFF. The DNA of the CDR3 is TGTGCCAGCAGACTACGGACAGGGTCGCATGAGCAGTTCTTC.

This chain uses TRBV28 with TRBJ2-1; 11 bases agree with TRBD2. Germline CDR1 and CDR2: MDHEN and SYDVKM. The J segment lost 2 bases and the V segment lost 4 bases, leaving 1 base of the junction unmatched. The CDR3 contains 15 residues. The CDR3 sequence: CASSSGLAAYNEQFF. The CDR3 DNA reads TGTGCCAGCAGTTCGGGACTAGCGGCCTACAATGAGCAGTTCTTC.

At least ten counts were recorded for this clone. V and J are TRBV7-7 and TRBJ1-1, with 7 bases that match TRBD1. This CDR3 has 13 residues. Per the germline V gene, CDR1 is SSHAT and CDR2 is FNYEAQ (reference sequence). V lost 5 bases to trimming and J lost 3 bases; unmatched junction nucleotides: 3. The CDR3 DNA reads TGTGCCAGCAGCCTTACAGGGGACACTGAAGCTTTCTTT. The encoded protein is CASSLTGDTEAFF.

This chain joins TRBV6-6 and TRBJ2-5; 9 bases match TRBD1. The CDR3 loop spans 14 amino acids. Germline CDR1 and CDR2: MNHNY and SVGAGI (reference sequence). V shed 6 bases, J shed 5 bases, and the junction held 7 bases outside the gene matches. CDR3 DNA: TGTGCCAGCAGACTTACAGGGGGCGGGGAGACCCAGTACTTC. It is translated as CASRLTGGGETQYF.

The genes are TRBV2 and TRBJ2-3; a possible D gene is TRBD1 (6 bases). The CDR3 is 18 amino acids. Germline V gives CDR1 SNHLY, CDR2 FYNNEI. V was trimmed by 5 bases and J by 0 bases, leaving 21 bases between them. The CDR3 DNA reads TGTGCCAGCAGTCTTATGACTGGGACAAAGACTAGCACAGATACGCAGTATTTT. Translation gives CASSLMTGTKTSTDTQYF.

This chain uses TRBV5-1 with TRBJ2-2; 10 positions match TRBD1. The CDR3 covers 15 residues. J was trimmed by 4 bases and V by 4 bases; bases with no gene match: 4. Germline V gene lookup returns CDR1 SGHRS and CDR2 YFSETQ. In nucleotides, the CDR3 is TGCGCCAGCAGCAGGACAGGGGGAGGCACCGGGGAGCTGTTTTTT. Encoded protein: CASSRTGGGTGELFF. Using reference TRBV5-1 and TRBJ2-2 for the parts outside the CDR3, the full variable domain is KAGVTQTPRYLIKTRGQQVTLSCSPISGHRSVSWYQQTPGQGLQFLFEYFSETQRNKGNFPGRFSGRQFSNSRSEMNVSTLELGDSALYLCASSRTGGGTGELFFGEGSRLTVL.

This clone is a singleton in its sample. The rearrangement uses TRBV7-9 and TRBJ1-2; no firm D call. Looked up from germline, CDR1 is SEHNR and CDR2 is FQNEAQ (reference sequence). V lost 3 bases and J lost 4, with 18 bases in between. CDR3 size: 16 residues. The CDR3 region is CASSFIVGFPSYGYTF. CDR3 in DNA: TGTGCCAGCAGCTTTATTGTCGGGTTCCCTAGCTATGGCTACACCTTC.

The chain couples TRBV5-1 to TRBJ2-3; the match to TRBD1 covers 8 bases. The V and J ends lost 5 bases and 3 bases, in that order; junction bases with no gene match: 5. The germline V gene encodes CDR1 SGHRS and CDR2 YFSETQ. This CDR3 comprises 14 residues. The CDR3 is CASRRGQVTDTQYF. The DNA of the CDR3 is TGCGCCAGCAGGCGGGGACAGGTAACAGATACGCAGTATTTT.

This chain connects TRBV29-1 to TRBJ2-3; 8 positions agree with TRBD2. This CDR3 region has 14 residues. CDR1 and CDR2 (germline): SQVTM, ANQGSEA. V shed 6 bases and J 6 bases; nucleotides not matched to a gene: 11. The CDR3 spells CSVPDLAGMDTQYF. The CDR3 bases are TGCAGCGTCCCGGACCTAGCGGGTATGGATACGCAGTATTTT.

This chain uses TRBV7-9 with TRBJ2-7; D is ambiguous. Looked up from germline, CDR1 is SEHNR and CDR2 is FQNEAQ (reference sequence). Between the trimmed V and J ends, which lost 5 bases and 2 bases, there was a span of 13 bases. The length of the CDR3 is 14 residues. This CDR3 reads CASSPPSAAYEQYF. For the CDR3, the DNA is TGTGCCAGCAGCCCCCCAAGCGCAGCCTACGAGCAGTACTTC.